This T cell receptor beta chain was captured in a study of T cell repertoires in cytomegalovirus infection. In the study overall: Public TCR beta signatures provided an indication of both CMV infection and a matching HLA type. Findings and limits, study-wide: Totalled public TCR beta family frequency picked out people who carried CMV plus the relevant HLA. HLA-C-restricted CMV clonotypes gave the most frequent clonotype in two of eight donors.

TCRdb called the reads again in MiXCR, with one record for every CDR3 protein. This sample yields about 470,000 distinct CDR3 sequences, of which under 55% are seen a single time; around two fifths belongs to the top ten. The CDR3 is 16 amino acids. V lost 0 bases, J lost 2 bases, and 12 bases lay in between. Per the germline V gene, CDR1 is MNHEY and CDR2 is SMNVEV (reference sequence). This clonotype was recorded a few times. Its cognate antigen is unknown. This sample comprised cultured PBMCs, obtained from culture after CMV antigen stimulation. This receptor was taken from a human donor in good health (CMV status not recorded). Some clones in this sample may be carry-over from other donors' samples. The chain combines TRBV27 with TRBJ2-3, with D possibly matching TRBD2 (6 bases). This CDR3 is CASSLSSGRFTDTQYF. In DNA, the CDR3 is TGTGCCAGCAGTTTATCTTCCGGGAGATTCACAGATACGCAGTATTTT.